One sample yielded the 8 T cell receptor beta chains listed below, sequenced in a study of cytomegalovirus exposure and HLA in healthy donors. The protocol was immunoSEQ multiplex PCR, while the TCRdb copy is restricted to in-frame clones and leaves out a portion. The table records almost 200,000 clones, roughly 77% of them present only once. Sequences were obtained from PBMCs. The receptors shown here come from a woman aged 25 to 39 in good health and CMV-seronegative.

The rearrangement links TRBV19 to TRBJ1-4, with no clear D. Germline lookup yields CDR1 LNHDA and CDR2 SQIVND (reference sequence). V lost 4 bases and J 7 bases, leaving 10 bases between the germline ends. The CDR3 spans 13 residues. CDR3 DNA sequence: TGTGCCAGTAGTAATACTGCGGCTGAAAAACTGTTTTTT. This codes for CASSNTAAEKLFF.

This clone showed up just once. The chain carries TRBV6-5 and TRBJ1-1, with 11 bases lining up with TRBD1. Germline lookup yields CDR1 MNHEY and CDR2 SVGAGI. J lost 2 bases, V lost 6 bases, and 5 bases had no gene match. The CDR3 runs 15 residues. The CDR3 nucleotides read TGTGCCAGCAGAGGACAGGGGGCGGGCAACACTGAAGCTTTCTTT. Translating it yields CASRGQGAGNTEAFF.

The chain carries TRBV5-6 and TRBJ2-1; tentatively, D is TRBD1 (5 bases). V dropped 2 bases and J dropped 8 bases, with 14 bases sitting between them. Germline V gives CDR1 SGHDT, CDR2 YYEEEE. The CDR3 length is 14 residues. CDR3 loop: CASSLGDGFDEQFF. CDR3 DNA sequence: TGTGCCAGCAGCTTAGGGGATGGTTTTGATGAGCAGTTCTTC. Filled out from reference TRBV5-6 and TRBJ2-1, the complete variable domain reads DAGVTQSPTHLIKTRGQQVTLRCSPKSGHDTVSWYQQALGQGPQFIFQYYEEEERQRGNFPDRFSGHQFPNYSSELNVNALLLGDSALYLCASSLGDGFDEQFFGPGTRLTVL.

This clone appeared a few times. The chain combines TRBV19 with TRBJ2-3; no firm D call. Per the germline V gene, CDR1 is LNHDA and CDR2 is SQIVND (reference sequence). The CDR3 runs 12 residues. The germline V and J ends were trimmed by 7 bases and 1 base, with 6 bases remaining between them. The CDR3: CASKSGTDTQYF. DNA of the CDR3: TGTGCCAGTAAATCAGGCACAGATACGCAGTATTTT.

V is TRBV6-4 and J is TRBJ1-2; possibly TRBD1 for D (6 bases). The CDR3 is 14 amino acids. Deletions cut 3 bases from V and 8 bases from J, with 16 bases between. Germline V gene data show CDR1 as MRHNA and CDR2 as SNTAGT. This CDR3 is CASSDTGPSGGYTF. The CDR3 bases are TGTGCCAGCAGTGATACAGGGCCATCAGGAGGCTACACCTTC.

The rearrangement joins TRBV6-6 to TRBJ1-2; unclear D gene. Germline assignment: CDR1 MNHNY and CDR2 SVGAGI (reference sequence). The CDR3 is 11 amino acids. The V and J ends lost 4 bases and 8 bases respectively, with 8 bases between them. For the CDR3, the DNA is TGTGCCAGCAGTTCTCGGGAGGGCTACACCTTC. As protein: CASSSREGYTF.

This clone was counted between two and nine times. This chain's CDR3 is CATSAGTGGRTEAFF. CDR3 nucleotide sequence: TGTGCCACCAGCGCCGGGACAGGGGGGAGAACTGAAGCTTTCTTT. The chain combines TRBV15 with TRBJ1-1; 11 positions agree with TRBD1. CDR3 length equals 15 residues. Looked up from germline, CDR1 is LNHNV and CDR2 is YYDKDF (reference sequence). Trimming at V came to 5 bases and at J to 5 bases, leaving 7 bases not matched to a gene.

This chain connects TRBV19 to TRBJ1-1, with D possibly being TRBD1 (5 bases). The CDR3 length is 12 residues. The germline V gene has CDR1 LNHDA and CDR2 SQIVND (reference sequence). Deletions cut 7 bases from V and 7 bases from J, with 13 bases between. The CDR3, as DNA: TGTGCCAGTAAAGGGGATTCGCGTGAAGCTTTCTTT. Translation: CASKGDSREAFF.